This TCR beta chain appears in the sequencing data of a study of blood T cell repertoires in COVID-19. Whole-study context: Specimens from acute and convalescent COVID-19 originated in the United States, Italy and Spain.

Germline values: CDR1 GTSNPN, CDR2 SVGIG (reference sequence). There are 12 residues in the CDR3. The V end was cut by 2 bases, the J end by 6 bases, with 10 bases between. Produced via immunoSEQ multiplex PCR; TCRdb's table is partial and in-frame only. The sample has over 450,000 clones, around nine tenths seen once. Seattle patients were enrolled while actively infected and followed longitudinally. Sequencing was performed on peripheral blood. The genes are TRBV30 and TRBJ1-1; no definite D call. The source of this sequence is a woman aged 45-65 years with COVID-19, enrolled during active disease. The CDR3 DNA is TGTGCCTGGAGTCCCCGTCCCTCTGAAGCTTTCTTT. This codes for CAWSPRPSEAFF.